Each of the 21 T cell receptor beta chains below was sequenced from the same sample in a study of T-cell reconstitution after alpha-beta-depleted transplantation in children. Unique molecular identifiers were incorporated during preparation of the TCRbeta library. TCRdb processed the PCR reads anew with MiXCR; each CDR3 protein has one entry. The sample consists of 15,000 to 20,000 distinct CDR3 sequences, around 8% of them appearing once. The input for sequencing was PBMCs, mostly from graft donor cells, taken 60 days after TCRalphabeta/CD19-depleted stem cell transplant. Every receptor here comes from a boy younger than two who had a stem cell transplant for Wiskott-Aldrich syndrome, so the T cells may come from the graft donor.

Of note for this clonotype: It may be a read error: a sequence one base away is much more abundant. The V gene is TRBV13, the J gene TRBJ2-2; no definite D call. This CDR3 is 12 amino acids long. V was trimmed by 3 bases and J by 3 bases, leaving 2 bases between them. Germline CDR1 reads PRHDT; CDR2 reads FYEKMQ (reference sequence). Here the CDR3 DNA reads TGTGCCAGCAGCTTCTACACCGGGGAGCTGTTTTTT. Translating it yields CASSFYTGELFF.

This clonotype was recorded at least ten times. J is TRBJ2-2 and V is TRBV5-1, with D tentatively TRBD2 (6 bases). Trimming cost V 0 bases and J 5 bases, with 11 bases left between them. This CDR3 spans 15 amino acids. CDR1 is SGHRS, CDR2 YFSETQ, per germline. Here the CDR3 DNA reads TGCGCCAGCAGCTTGGACAGGAGGGAAACCGGGGAGCTGTTTTTT. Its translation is CASSLDRRETGELFF.

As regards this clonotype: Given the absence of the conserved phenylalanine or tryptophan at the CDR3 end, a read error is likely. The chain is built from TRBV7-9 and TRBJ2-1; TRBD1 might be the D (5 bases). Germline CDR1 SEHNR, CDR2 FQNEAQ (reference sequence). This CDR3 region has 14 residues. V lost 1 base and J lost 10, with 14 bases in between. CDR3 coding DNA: TGTGCCAGCAGCTTAGGGCGTGGGGCAGTAGAGCAGTTCTCC. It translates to CASSLGRGAVEQFS.

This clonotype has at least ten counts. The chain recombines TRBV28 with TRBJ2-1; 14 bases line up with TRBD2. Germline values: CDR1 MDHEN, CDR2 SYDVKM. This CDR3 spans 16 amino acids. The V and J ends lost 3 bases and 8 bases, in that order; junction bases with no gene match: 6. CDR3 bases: TGTGCCAGCAGTTTTAGGACTAGCGGGAGGATGGATGAGCAGTTCTTC. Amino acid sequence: CASSFRTSGRMDEQFF.

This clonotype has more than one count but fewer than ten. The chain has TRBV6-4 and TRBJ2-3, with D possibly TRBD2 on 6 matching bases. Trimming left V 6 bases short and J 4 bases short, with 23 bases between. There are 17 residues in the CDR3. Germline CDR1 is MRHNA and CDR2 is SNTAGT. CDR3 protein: CASSPRISGGGADTQYF. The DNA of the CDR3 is TGTGCCAGCAGCCCCAGAATATCCGGGGGAGGCGCAGATACGCAGTATTTT.

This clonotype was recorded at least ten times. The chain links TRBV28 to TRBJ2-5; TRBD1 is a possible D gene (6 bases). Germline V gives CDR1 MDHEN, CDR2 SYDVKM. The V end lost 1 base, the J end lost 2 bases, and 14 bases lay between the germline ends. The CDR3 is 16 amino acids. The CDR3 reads CASSLLGGTWQETQYF. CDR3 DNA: TGTGCCAGCAGTTTATTAGGGGGAACTTGGCAAGAGACCCAGTACTTC.

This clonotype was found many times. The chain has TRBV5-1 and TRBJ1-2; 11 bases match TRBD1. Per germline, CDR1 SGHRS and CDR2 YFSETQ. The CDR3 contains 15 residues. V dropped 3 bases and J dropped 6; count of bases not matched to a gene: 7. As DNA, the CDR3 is TGCGCCAGCAGCTCACCTGGGACAGGGGGTGATGGCTACACCTTC. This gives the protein CASSSPGTGGDGYTF. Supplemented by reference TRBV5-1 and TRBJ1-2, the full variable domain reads KAGVTQTPRYLIKTRGQQVTLSCSPISGHRSVSWYQQTPGQGLQFLFEYFSETQRNKGNFPGRFSGRQFSNSRSEMNVSTLELGDSALYLCASSSPGTGGDGYTFGSGTRLTVV.

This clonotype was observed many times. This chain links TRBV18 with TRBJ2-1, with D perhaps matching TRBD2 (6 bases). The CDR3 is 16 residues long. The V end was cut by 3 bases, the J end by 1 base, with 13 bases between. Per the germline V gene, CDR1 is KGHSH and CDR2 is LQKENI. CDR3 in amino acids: CASSPIRDSSYNEQFF. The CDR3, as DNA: TGTGCCAGCTCACCGATCCGGGACTCTTCCTACAATGAGCAGTTCTTC.

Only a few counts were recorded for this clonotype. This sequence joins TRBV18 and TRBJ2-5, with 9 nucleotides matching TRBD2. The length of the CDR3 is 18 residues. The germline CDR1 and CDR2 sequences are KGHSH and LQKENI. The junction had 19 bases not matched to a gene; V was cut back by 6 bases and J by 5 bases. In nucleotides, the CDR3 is TGTGCCAGCTCTCACGGGTTAGCGGGAGAAGGGTATTTGGAGACCCAGTACTTC. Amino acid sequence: CASSHGLAGEGYLETQYF.

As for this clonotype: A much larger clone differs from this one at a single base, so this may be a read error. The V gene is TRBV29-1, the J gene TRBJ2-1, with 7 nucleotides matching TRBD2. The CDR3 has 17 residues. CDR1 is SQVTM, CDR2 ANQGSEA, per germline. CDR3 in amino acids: CSVRDASGTCSYSEQFF. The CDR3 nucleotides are TGCAGCGTTAGGGATGCTAGCGGCACTTGCTCCTACAGTGAGCAGTTCTTC.

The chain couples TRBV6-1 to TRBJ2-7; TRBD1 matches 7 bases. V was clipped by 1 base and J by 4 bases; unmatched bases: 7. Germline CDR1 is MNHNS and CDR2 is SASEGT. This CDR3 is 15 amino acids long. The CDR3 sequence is CASSEVGTAFYEQYF. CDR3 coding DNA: TGTGCCAGCAGTGAAGTTGGGACAGCCTTTTACGAGCAGTACTTC.

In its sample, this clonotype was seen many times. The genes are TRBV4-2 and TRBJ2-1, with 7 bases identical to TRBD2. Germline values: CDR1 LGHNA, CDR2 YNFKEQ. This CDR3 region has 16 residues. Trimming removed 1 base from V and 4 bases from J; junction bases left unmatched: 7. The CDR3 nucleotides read TGTGCCAGCAGCCAAGGGGAGGGCCTTACTTACAATGAGCAGTTCTTC. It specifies CASSQGEGLTYNEQFF.

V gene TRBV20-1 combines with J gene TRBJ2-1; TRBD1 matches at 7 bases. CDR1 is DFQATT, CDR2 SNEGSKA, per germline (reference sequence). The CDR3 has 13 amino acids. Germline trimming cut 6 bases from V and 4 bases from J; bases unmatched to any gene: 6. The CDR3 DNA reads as TGCAGTGCAGCGACAGGGACGTACAATGAGCAGTTCTTC. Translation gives CSAATGTYNEQFF.

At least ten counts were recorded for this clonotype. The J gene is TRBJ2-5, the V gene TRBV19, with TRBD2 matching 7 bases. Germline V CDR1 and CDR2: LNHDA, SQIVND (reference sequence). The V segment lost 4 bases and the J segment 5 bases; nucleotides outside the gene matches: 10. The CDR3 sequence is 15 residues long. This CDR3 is CASSNRAGAVETQYF. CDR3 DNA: TGTGCCAGTAGTAATCGTGCGGGAGCGGTCGAGACCCAGTACTTC.

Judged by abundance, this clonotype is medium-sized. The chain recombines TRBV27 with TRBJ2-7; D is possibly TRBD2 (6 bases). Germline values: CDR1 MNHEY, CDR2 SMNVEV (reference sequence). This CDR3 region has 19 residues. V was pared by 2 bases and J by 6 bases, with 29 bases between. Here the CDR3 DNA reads TGTGCCAGCAGTTTAAGGGCGATTTCGGGACTTCTAACGAAGGGCGAGCAGTACTTC. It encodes CASSLRAISGLLTKGEQYF.

Written as DNA, the CDR3 is TGTGCCAGCAGCTACGGGACAGGGGAAGTCGAGCAGTACTTC. Translated: CASSYGTGEVEQYF. The chain links TRBV11-2 to TRBJ2-7, with TRBD1 matching over 10 bases. CDR1 SGHAT and CDR2 FQNNGV come from the germline V gene. CDR3 length equals 14 residues. The V segment lost 4 bases and the J segment 6 bases; nucleotides outside the gene matches: 6. The variable domain in full, completed from reference TRBV11-2 and TRBJ2-7, reads EAGVAQSPRYKIIEKRQSVAFWCNPISGHATLYWYQQILGQGPKLLIQFQNNGVVDDSQLPKDRFSAERLKGVDSTLKIQPAKLEDSAVYLCASSYGTGEVEQYFGPGTRLTVT.

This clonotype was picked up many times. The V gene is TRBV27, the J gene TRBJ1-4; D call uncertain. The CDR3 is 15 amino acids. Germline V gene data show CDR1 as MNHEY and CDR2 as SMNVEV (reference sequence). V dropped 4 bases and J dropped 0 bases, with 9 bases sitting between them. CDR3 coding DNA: TGTGCCAGCAGTTCCCTCCTCCCAACTAATGAAAAACTGTTTTTT. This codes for CASSSLLPTNEKLFF.

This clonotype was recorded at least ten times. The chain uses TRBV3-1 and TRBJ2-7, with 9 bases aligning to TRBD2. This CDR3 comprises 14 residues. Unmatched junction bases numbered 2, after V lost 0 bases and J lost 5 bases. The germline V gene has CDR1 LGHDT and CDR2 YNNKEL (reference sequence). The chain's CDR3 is CASSQDVAGDEQYF. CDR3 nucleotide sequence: TGTGCCAGCAGCCAAGATGTAGCGGGAGACGAGCAGTACTTC.

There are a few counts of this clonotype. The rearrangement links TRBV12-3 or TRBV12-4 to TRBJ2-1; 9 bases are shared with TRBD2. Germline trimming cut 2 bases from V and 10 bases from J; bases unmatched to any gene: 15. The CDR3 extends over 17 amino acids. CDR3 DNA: TGTGCCAGCAGTTTATGGATCTTAGCGGGAGCCTGGCAGGAGCAGTTCTTC. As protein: CASSLWILAGAWQEQFF.

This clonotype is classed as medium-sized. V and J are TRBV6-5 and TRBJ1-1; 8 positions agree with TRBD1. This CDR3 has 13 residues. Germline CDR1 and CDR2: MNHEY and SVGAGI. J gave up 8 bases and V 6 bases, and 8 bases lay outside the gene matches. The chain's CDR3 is CASRRQGAREAFF. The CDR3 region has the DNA TGTGCCAGCAGACGCCAGGGGGCACGCGAAGCTTTCTTT.

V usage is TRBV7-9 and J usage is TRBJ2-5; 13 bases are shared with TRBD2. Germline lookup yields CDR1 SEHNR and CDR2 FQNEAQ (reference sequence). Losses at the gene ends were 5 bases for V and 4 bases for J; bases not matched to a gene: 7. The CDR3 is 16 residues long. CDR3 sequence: CASSLRLAGGAETQYF. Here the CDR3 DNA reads TGTGCCAGCAGCCTGCGACTAGCGGGAGGAGCAGAGACCCAGTACTTC. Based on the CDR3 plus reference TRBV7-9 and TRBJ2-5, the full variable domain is DTGVSQNPRHKITKRGQNVTFRCDPISEHNRLYWYRQTLGQGPEFLTYFQNEAQLEKSRLLSDRFSAERPKGSFSTLEIQRTEQGDSAMYLCASSLRLAGGAETQYFGPGTRLLVL.